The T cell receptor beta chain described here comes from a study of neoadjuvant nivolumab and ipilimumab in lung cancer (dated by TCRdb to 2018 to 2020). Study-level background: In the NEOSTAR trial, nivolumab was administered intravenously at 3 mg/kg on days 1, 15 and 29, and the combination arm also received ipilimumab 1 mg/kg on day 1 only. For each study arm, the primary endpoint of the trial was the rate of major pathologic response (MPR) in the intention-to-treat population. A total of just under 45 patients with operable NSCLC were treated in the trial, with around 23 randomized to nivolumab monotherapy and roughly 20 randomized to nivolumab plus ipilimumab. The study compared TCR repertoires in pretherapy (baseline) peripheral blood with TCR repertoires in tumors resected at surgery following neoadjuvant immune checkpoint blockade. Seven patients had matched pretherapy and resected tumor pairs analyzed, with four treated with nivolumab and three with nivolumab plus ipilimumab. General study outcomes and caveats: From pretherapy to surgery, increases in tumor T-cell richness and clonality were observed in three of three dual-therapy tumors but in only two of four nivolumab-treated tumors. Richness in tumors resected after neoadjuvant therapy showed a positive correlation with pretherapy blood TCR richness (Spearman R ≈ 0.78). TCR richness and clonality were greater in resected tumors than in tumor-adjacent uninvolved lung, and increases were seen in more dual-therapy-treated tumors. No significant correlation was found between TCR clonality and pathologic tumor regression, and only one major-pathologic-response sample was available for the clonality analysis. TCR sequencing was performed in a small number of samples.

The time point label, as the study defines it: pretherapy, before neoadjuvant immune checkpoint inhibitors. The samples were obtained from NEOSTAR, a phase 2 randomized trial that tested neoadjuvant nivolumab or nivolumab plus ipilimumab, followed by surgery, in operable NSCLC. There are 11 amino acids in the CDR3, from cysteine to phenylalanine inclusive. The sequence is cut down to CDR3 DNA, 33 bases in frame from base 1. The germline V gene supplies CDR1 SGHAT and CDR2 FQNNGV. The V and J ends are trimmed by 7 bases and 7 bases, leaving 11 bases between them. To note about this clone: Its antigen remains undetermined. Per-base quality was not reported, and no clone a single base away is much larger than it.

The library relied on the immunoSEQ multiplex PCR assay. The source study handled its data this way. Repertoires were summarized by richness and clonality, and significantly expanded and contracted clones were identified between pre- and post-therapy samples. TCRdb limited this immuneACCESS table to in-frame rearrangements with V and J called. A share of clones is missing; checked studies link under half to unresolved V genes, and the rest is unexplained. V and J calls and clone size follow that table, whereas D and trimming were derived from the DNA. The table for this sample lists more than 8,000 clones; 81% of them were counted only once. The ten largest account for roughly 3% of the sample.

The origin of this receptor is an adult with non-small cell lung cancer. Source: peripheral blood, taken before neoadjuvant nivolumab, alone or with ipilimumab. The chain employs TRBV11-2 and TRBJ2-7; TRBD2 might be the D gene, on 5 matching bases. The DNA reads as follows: TGTGCCAGCAAGCGAGGGTTTGAGCAGTACTTC. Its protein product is CASKRGFEQYF.